Listed below are T cell receptor beta chains from one sample, sequenced in a study of blood T cell repertoires in COVID-19. Only in-frame clones appear in the TCRdb table, and some are missing; sequencing was by immunoSEQ multiplex PCR. The sample yields 70,000 to 95,000 clones, 88% seen once. Material for sequencing was peripheral blood. Source of these receptors: a woman of 80 years or more with active COVID-19. Both conserved end residues are trimmed from each CDR3.

J: TRBJ1-5; V: TRBV2; CDR3: ASSGTGGNQPQH
J: TRBJ2-7; V: TRBV7-9; CDR3: ASSSDGQGGYREQY
J: TRBJ1-4; V: TRBV6-1; CDR3: ASSEVSAGVSEKLF
J: TRBJ1-1; V: TRBV9; CDR3: ASSPADMNTEAF
J: TRBJ2-2; V: TRBV28; CDR3: ASSLLAPPGELF
J: TRBJ2-1; V: TRBV3-1/TRBV3-2; CDR3: ASSQKIAGGLSYNEQF
J: TRBJ1-4; V: TRBV9; CDR3: ASSRDRWGEKLF
J: TRBJ2-1; V: TRBV6-6; CDR3: ASSSMLAGGYNEQF
J: TRBJ2-7; V: TRBV10-3; CDR3: AISDFRDYEQY
J: TRBJ2-7; V: TRBV7-2; CDR3: ASSLGNWGQREQY
J: TRBJ2-5; V: TRBV12-3/TRBV12-4; CDR3: AATFPEETQY
J: TRBJ2-1; V: TRBV15; CDR3: ATSSHRLAGVVEQF
J: TRBJ2-5; V: TRBV6-2/TRBV6-3; CDR3: ASSYFRVQTQY
J: TRBJ2-2; V: TRBV28; CDR3: ASNPPRGGRGELF
J: TRBJ2-7; V: TRBV28; CDR3: ASSYADRGGYEQY
J: TRBJ1-1; V: TRBV19; CDR3: ASSIVGQPMDTEAF
J: TRBJ2-3; V: TRBV7-9; CDR3: ASSSQRDTDTQY
J: TRBJ2-2; V: TRBV29-1; CDR3: SVGANTGELF
J: TRBJ2-7; V: TRBV30; CDR3: AWNRLAGNYEQY
J: TRBJ2-5; V: TRBV29-1; CDR3: SVELERETQY
J: TRBJ2-1; V: TRBV29-1; CDR3: SVERRSGGSDSSYNEQF
J: TRBJ1-2; V: TRBV20-1; CDR3: SAGTGYGYT
J: TRBJ2-7; V: TRBV20-1; CDR3: SASHGTIYEQY
J: TRBJ2-7; V: TRBV21-1; CDR3: ASSTQDRGYEQY
J: TRBJ1-1; V: TRBV7-2; CDR3: ASSSGHNTEAF
J: TRBJ2-7; V: TRBV10-3; CDR3: AISESGAASYEQY
J: TRBJ2-3; V: TRBV11-2; CDR3: ASSATGGTDTQY
J: TRBJ2-1; V: TRBV7-2; CDR3: ASSLGLAGVDEQF
J: TRBJ2-4; V: TRBV6-5; CDR3: ASTQDRGRWNIQY
J: TRBJ2-7; V: TRBV7-2; CDR3: ASSLVLAGDPYEQY
J: TRBJ2-1; V: TRBV6-5; CDR3: ASSPFESIYNEQF
J: TRBJ1-1; V: TRBV5-1; CDR3: ASSFSLGTEAF
J: TRBJ2-1; V: TRBV6-5; CDR3: ASTPGLANEQF
J: TRBJ2-2; V: TRBV7-3; CDR3: ASSPWAGGPSTGELF
J: TRBJ2-2; V: TRBV7-7; CDR3: ASSRDSANTGELF
J: TRBJ2-5; V: TRBV30; CDR3: AWSVPGLAEEETQY
J: TRBJ2-3; V: TRBV15; CDR3: ATSRVRASGTNTQY
J: TRBJ2-2; V: TRBV28; CDR3: ASSLAFTGELF
J: TRBJ2-5; V: TRBV28; CDR3: ASSAQPGQGIEQETQY
J: TRBJ2-5; V: TRBV19; CDR3: ASSDRLAGLETQY
J: TRBJ2-7; V: TRBV24-1; CDR3: ATSDGGLAGVYEQY
J: TRBJ1-5; V: TRBV7-2; CDR3: ASSLRDNQPQH
J: TRBJ2-7; V: TRBV9; CDR3: ASSVSGGRDYEQY
J: TRBJ2-2; V: TRBV14; CDR3: ASRQYGTTPGELF
J: TRBJ2-5; V: TRBV27; CDR3: ASSLAPAWARRGETQY